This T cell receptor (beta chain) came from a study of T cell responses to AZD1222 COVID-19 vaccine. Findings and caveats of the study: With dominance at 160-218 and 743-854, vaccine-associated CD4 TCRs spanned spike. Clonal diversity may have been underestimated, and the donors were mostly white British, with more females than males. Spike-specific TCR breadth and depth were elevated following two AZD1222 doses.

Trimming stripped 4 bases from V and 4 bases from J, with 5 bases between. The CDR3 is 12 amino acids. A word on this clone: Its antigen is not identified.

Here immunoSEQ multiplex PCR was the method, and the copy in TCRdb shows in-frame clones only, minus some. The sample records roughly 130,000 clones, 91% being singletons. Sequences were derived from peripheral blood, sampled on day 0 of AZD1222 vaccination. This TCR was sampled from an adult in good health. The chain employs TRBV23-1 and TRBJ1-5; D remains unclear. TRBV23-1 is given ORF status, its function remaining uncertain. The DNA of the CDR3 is TGCGCCAGCAGTCCCTTAAATCAGCCCCAGCATTTT. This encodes CASSPLNQPQHF.